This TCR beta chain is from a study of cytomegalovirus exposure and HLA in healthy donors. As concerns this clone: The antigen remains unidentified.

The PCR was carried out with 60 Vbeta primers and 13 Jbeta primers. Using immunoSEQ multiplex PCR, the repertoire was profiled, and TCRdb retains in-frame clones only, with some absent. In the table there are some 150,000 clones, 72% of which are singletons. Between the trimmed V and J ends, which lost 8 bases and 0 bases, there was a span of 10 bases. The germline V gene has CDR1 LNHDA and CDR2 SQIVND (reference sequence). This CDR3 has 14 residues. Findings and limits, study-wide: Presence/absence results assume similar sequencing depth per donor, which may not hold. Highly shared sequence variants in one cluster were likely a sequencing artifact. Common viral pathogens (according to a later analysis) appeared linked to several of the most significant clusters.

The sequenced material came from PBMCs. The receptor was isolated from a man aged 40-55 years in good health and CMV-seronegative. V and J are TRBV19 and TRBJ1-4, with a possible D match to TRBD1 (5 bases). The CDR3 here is CASLDRATNEKLFF. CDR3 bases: TGTGCCAGTCTAGACAGAGCAACTAATGAAAAACTGTTTTTT.